A selection of T cell receptor beta chains follows, all from one sample in a study of patients and donors after allogeneic stem cell transplantation. From the RT-PCR reads, TCRdb called clonotypes with MiXCR, one entry per CDR3 protein. The sample records about 150,000 distinct CDR3 sequences, about a quarter being singletons. The sample comprised blood, either unsorted or a sorted T cell fraction (not recorded which). These receptors all come from a human donor who was either an allogeneic HSCT recipient or a stem cell or donor lymphocyte infusion donor (not recorded which). It is not recorded whose cells these are; they may come from a transplant donor. The conserved cysteine and the conserved F or W are not part of the CDR3 here.

>TRBV5-1|TRBJ2-3
ASSLHLGPGVSTDTQY
>TRBV20-1|TRBJ2-1
SASIQSSYNEQF
>TRBV20-1|TRBJ2-3
SARKGGRTDTQY
>TRBV6-5|TRBJ1-6
ASSQKGYPYNSPLH
>TRBV6-1|TRBJ1-1
ASRDREAF
>TRBV27|TRBJ2-7
ASSLGTGIFHEQY
>TRBV4-2|TRBJ1-2
ASSQGLDYGYT
>TRBV12-3/TRBV12-4|TRBJ1-5
ASRGGYQPQH
>TRBV11-2|TRBJ2-4
ASSLLGVLADPGVKNIQY
>TRBV7-8|TRBJ1-2
ASSLVSTGLGRYT
>TRBV5-1|TRBJ1-2
ASSLVLAAYGYT
>TRBV5-1|TRBJ1-6
ASSPGPTNSPLH
>TRBV20-1|TRBJ1-2
SARVDRPYLYGYT
>TRBV12-3/TRBV12-4|TRBJ1-1
ASSDLGLKKAF
>TRBV5-1|TRBJ1-2
ASSLARGRNYGYT
>TRBV21-1|TRBJ2-3
ASPTREANTDTQY
>TRBV6-2/TRBV6-3|TRBJ2-3
ASSYSKRLEWIADTQY
>TRBV15|TRBJ1-1
ATSRDWGQGTEAF
>TRBV20-1|TRBJ2-1
SANQGALTPEEQF
>TRBV19|TRBJ1-2
ASVDDRNYGYT
>TRBV4-3|TRBJ2-3
ASSQITLAGGHIPQY
>TRBV4-2|TRBJ1-4
ASSQEIVQGTYEKLF
>TRBV7-9|TRBJ2-7
ASSFSRQGSYEQY
>TRBV5-1|TRBJ2-5
ASSRDTLQETQY
>TRBV20-1|TRBJ2-1
SARDYRVSSYNEQF
>TRBV15|TRBJ2-7
ATSREFSYEQY